The clone carrying this T cell receptor (beta chain) has just one count. This could be a read error, since a much larger clone is one nucleotide away. The iRepertoire nested amplicon-rescue multiplex PCR amplified TCR alpha and beta CDR3s from RNA. Tissue mRNA or PBMC total RNA, roughly 100-400 ng, went into one-step reverse transcription and amplification. TCRdb ran MiXCR on the multiplex PCR reads and lists one entry per CDR3 protein. This repertoire shows 170,000 or so distinct CDR3 sequences, around 40% found once; its top ten account for 5% to 5.5%. The CDR3 runs to 16 residues. The germline V gene has CDR1 MDHEN and CDR2 SYDVKM. V was cut by 6 bases and J by 0 bases, with 15 bases left in between. This specimen comes from a study of glioma-infiltrating T cells.

This clonotype was obtained from a human donor with low-grade glioma or glioblastoma, undergoing nonglioma brain surgery, or in good health (not recorded which). This chain connects TRBV28 to TRBJ2-4; D is perhaps TRBD2 (7 bases). The sequenced material came from glioma tissue, nonneoplastic brain tissue, or PBMCs (not recorded which). The CDR3 sequence is CASSHRGAGAKNIQYF. CDR3 DNA: TGTGCCAGCAGCCACCGGGGGGCTGGAGCCAAAAACATTCAGTACTTC.